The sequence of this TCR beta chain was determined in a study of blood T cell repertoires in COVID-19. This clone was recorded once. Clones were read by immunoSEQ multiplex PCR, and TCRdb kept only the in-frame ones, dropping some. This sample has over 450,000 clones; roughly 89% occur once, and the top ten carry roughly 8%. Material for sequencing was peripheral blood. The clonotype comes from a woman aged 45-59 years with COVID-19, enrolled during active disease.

This chain's CDR3 is CASSLAPGAGGYTF. CDR3 sequence (DNA): TGTGCCAGCAGCTTAGCGCCAGGGGCAGGTGGCTACACCTTC. The chain recombines TRBV7-2 with TRBJ1-2; possible D gene TRBD1, 6 bases. Trimming pared 0 bases from V and 7 bases from J, leaving 12 bases between. CDR3 size: 14 residues. Germline V gene sequence: CDR1 SGHTA, CDR2 FQGNSA.